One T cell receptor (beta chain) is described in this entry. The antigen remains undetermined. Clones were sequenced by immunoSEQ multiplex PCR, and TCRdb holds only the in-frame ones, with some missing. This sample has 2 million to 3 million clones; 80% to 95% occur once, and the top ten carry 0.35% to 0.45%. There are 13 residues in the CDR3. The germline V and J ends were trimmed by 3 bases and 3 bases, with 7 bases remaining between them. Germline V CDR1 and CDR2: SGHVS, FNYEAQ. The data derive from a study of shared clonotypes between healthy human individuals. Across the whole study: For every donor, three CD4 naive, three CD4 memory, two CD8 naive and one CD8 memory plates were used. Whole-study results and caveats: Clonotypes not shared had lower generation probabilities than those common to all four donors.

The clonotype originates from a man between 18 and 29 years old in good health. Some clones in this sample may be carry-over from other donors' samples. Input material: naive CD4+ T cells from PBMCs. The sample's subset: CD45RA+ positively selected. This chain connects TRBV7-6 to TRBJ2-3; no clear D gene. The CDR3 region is CASSFPHTDTQYF. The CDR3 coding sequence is TGTGCCAGCAGCTTTCCCCATACAGATACGCAGTATTTT.